Below are 15 T cell receptor beta chains sequenced from a single sample in a study of T-cell memory formation after mild COVID-19. A single record per CDR3 protein comes from TCRdb applying MiXCR to the 5' RACE reads. Of approximately 300,000 distinct CDR3 sequences in the sample, 15% to 20% were seen once. Sequencing used PBMCs or a T cell subset sorted from them (not recorded which). These receptors all come from a young man who had mild COVID-19 (a few samples of this study predate the infection). Cell type and time point are not known.

The CDR3 bases are TGTGCCAGCAGCTTTGACACGAACATTCAGTACTTC. Its translation is CASSFDTNIQYF. The rearrangement links TRBV7-8 to TRBJ2-4, with D unresolved. With 3 bases removed from V and 7 bases from J, the gap between germline ends came to 7 bases. CDR3 length equals 12 residues. CDR1 is SGHVS, CDR2 FQNEAQ, per germline.

The rearrangement joins TRBV18 to TRBJ1-6, with TRBD1 identical over 9 bases. This CDR3 spans 15 amino acids. V shed 3 bases and J 7 bases; nucleotides not matched to a gene: 4. Germline assignment: CDR1 KGHSH and CDR2 LQKENI. For the CDR3, the DNA is TGTGCCAGCTCACCCGGACAGGGGCTAAATTCACCCCTCCACTTT. Amino acids: CASSPGQGLNSPLHF.

This clonotype was observed a handful of times. This sequence joins TRBV7-2 and TRBJ2-1; D is possibly TRBD2 (6 bases). Trimming pared 4 bases from V and 0 bases from J, leaving 10 bases between. The CDR3 covers 15 residues. The germline V gene encodes CDR1 SGHTA and CDR2 FQGNSA. The CDR3 reads CASSSVRGSYNEQFF. CDR3 DNA sequence: TGTGCCAGCAGCTCCGTGCGGGGCTCCTACAATGAGCAGTTCTTC.

The chain employs TRBV9 and TRBJ2-5; 7 bases line up with TRBD2. The germline V gene encodes CDR1 SGDLS and CDR2 YYNGEE. Unmatched junction bases numbered 17, after V lost 4 bases and J lost 5 bases. This CDR3 has 17 residues. In DNA form, the CDR3 reads TGTGCCAGCAGCTCAGCCCTCTACGCGGGGGAAGTGGAGACCCAGTACTTC. It codes for CASSSALYAGEVETQYF.

This clonotype was detected only a few times. The chain joins TRBV12-3 or TRBV12-4 to TRBJ2-3; a weak D match, TRBD1 (5 bases). The CDR3 contains 13 residues. Trimming cost V 2 bases and J 8 bases, with 11 bases left between them. CDR3: CASSLSSGATQYF. The CDR3, as DNA: TGTGCCAGCAGTTTATCGTCTGGGGCTACGCAGTATTTT.

The chain's CDR3 is CASSQDTLTEAFF. CDR3 nucleotide sequence: TGTGCCAGCAGCCAAGACACCTTAACTGAAGCTTTCTTT. This chain links TRBV3-1 with TRBJ1-1; D is unclear. From germline, CDR1 is LGHDT and CDR2 YNNKEL (reference sequence). CDR3 length equals 13 residues. V was clipped by 0 bases and J by 5 bases, with 7 bases between them. Filled out from reference TRBV3-1 and TRBJ1-1, the complete variable domain reads DTAVSQTPKYLVTQMGNDKSIKCEQNLGHDTMYWYKQDSKKFLKIMFSYNNKELIINETVPNRFSPKSPDKAHLNLHINSLELGDSAVYFCASSQDTLTEAFFGQGTRLTVV.

The gene calls are TRBV3-1 and TRBJ2-1, with 9 bases aligning to TRBD2. The germline V gene encodes CDR1 LGHDT and CDR2 YNNKEL (reference sequence). This CDR3 contains 15 residues. V was clipped by 3 bases and J by 9 bases; unmatched bases: 9. DNA of the CDR3: TGTGCCAGCAGCCACCCGGTGCTAGCGGGGAGTGAGCAGTTCTTC. This codes for CASSHPVLAGSEQFF.

This clonotype appeared a few times. The CDR3 here is CASSFQFTGELFF. For the CDR3, the DNA is TGTGCCAGCAGCTTTCAGTTCACCGGGGAGCTGTTTTTT. The V and J genes are TRBV5-6 and TRBJ2-2; D ambiguous. The ends were cut back, 2 bases at V and 4 bases at J, with 6 bases in the middle. The CDR3 sequence is 13 residues long. The germline V gene has CDR1 SGHDT and CDR2 YYEEEE.

The gene calls are TRBV19 and TRBJ2-1, with 9 bases aligning to TRBD2. The V segment lost 7 bases and the J segment 7 bases; nucleotides outside the gene matches: 14. The CDR3 runs to 16 residues. CDR1 LNHDA and CDR2 SQIVND come from the germline V gene (reference sequence). The CDR3 DNA reads as TGTGCCAGTACCCTCTGGGCGGGGGGGCCCTTTAATGAGCAGTTCTTC. Its translation is CASTLWAGGPFNEQFF.

The gene calls are TRBV7-2 and TRBJ2-3; no definite D call. There are 13 residues in the CDR3. V lost 2 bases and J 4 bases, leaving 7 bases between the germline ends. Looked up from germline, CDR1 is SGHTA and CDR2 is FQGNSA. CDR3 sequence: CASSLSPADTQYF. DNA of the CDR3: TGTGCCAGCAGCTTATCACCAGCAGATACGCAGTATTTT.

The rearrangement uses TRBV6-2 or TRBV6-3 and TRBJ1-4; 7 bases match TRBD1. Germline trimming cut 5 bases from V and 10 bases from J; bases unmatched to any gene: 10. Germline CDR1 and CDR2: MNHEY and SVGEGT. The CDR3 covers 14 residues. The CDR3 spells CASSRDSALRKLFF. As DNA, the CDR3 is TGTGCCAGCAGTCGGGACAGCGCACTCAGAAAACTGTTTTTT.

The rearrangement uses TRBV20-1 and TRBJ2-1; 9 positions match TRBD2. CDR1 and CDR2 (germline): DFQATT, SNEGSKA (reference sequence). CDR3 length equals 16 residues. J lost 2 bases, V lost 1 base, and 6 bases had no gene match. CDR3: CSARVFSSGAYNEQFF. CDR3 DNA sequence: TGCAGTGCTAGAGTCTTTTCTAGCGGGGCCTACAATGAGCAGTTCTTC.

Many counts were recorded for this clonotype. The rearrangement links TRBV28 to TRBJ2-3, with D possibly matching TRBD2 (6 bases). Trimming removed 1 base from V and 7 bases from J, with 12 bases in between. This CDR3 has 14 residues. CDR1 MDHEN and CDR2 SYDVKM come from the germline V gene. The CDR3 loop is CASSLSGGENTQYF. CDR3 coding DNA: TGTGCCAGCAGTTTATCTGGCGGGGAAAATACGCAGTATTTT.

The rearrangement joins TRBV20-1 to TRBJ1-4, with a possible D match to TRBD1 (6 bases). Germline V gives CDR1 DFQATT, CDR2 SNEGSKA (reference sequence). The CDR3 has 12 amino acids. Trimming shortened V by 3 bases and J by 8 bases, and 10 bases separated the two germline ends. This CDR3 reads CSARGGQEKLFF. CDR3 DNA: TGCAGTGCTAGGGGGGGGCAGGAAAAACTGTTTTTT.

This clonotype was seen repeatedly, ten times or more. This chain uses TRBV7-9 with TRBJ2-7; D is ambiguous. The germline V and J ends were trimmed by 6 bases and 3 bases, with 12 bases remaining between them. The length of the CDR3 is 13 residues. CDR1 SEHNR and CDR2 FQNEAQ come from the germline V gene (reference sequence). DNA for the CDR3: TGTGCCAGCAGGGGCCCAACGGACTACGAGCAGTACTTC. Residues: CASRGPTDYEQYF.